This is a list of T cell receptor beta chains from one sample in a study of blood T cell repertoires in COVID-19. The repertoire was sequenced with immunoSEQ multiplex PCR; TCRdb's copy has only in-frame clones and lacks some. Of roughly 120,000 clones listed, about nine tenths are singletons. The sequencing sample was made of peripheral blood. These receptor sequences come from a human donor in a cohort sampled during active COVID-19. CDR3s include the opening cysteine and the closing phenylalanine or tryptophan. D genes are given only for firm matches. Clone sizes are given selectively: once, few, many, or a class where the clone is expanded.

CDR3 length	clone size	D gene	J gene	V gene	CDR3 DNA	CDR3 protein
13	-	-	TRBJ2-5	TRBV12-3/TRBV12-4	TGTGCCAGCAGTTTCGTGGCCGGGGAGACCCAGTACTTC	CASSFVAGETQYF
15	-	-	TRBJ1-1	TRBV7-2	TGTGCCAGCAGCTTAGCTAACAGTATGTACACTGAAGCTTTCTTT	CASSLANSMYTEAFF
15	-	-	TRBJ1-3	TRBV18	TGTGCCAGCTCACAATCCTTTTTAGGGGCAAACACCATATATTTT	CASSQSFLGANTIYF
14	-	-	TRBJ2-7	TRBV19	TGTGCCAGTAGTATCGGTTCTAATTCCGACGAGCAGTACTTC	CASSIGSNSDEQYF
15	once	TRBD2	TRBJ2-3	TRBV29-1	TGCAGCGCAAACGGCCCTAGCGGGGGGTCAGATACGCAGTATTTT	CSANGPSGGSDTQYF
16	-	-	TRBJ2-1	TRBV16	TGTGCCAGCAGCCCTCTGGGCCTAGGCGGGCCAAATGAGCAGTTCTTC	CASSPLGLGGPNEQFF
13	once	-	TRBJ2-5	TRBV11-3	TGTGCCAGCAGCTTGCCAGGGTGGGAGACCCAGTACTTC	CASSLPGWETQYF
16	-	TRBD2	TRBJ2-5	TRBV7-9	TGTGCCAGCAGCTTAGCGGGTAGCGGGTACCAAGAGACCCAGTACTTC	CASSLAGSGYQETQYF
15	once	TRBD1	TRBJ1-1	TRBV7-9	TGTGCCAGCAGCCCCAGGGGGGCACTGAACACTGAAGCTTTCTTT	CASSPRGALNTEAFF
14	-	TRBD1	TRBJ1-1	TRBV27	TGTGCCAGCAGTATTACAGGGGGAATGACTGAAGCTTTCTTT	CASSITGGMTEAFF
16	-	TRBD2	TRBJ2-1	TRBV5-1	TGCGCCAGCAGCTTGACATACCTAGCGGCGAACAATGAGCAGTTCTTC	CASSLTYLAANNEQFF
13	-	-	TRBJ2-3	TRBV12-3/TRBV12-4	TGTGCCAGCAGTCGGGACTTTGGAGATACGCAGTATTTT	CASSRDFGDTQYF
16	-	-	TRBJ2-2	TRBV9	TGTGCCAGCAGCGTAGTCACGGGAGCGGCCACCGGGGAGCTGTTTTTT	CASSVVTGAATGELFF
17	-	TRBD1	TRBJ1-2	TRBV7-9	TGTGCCAGCAGCTTCTATGGGACAGGGGAGAGGAACTATGGCTACACCTTC	CASSFYGTGERNYGYTF
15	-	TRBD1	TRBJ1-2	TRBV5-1	TGCGCCAGCAGCCCTGGAGGGACAGGGGATATGGGCTACACCTTC	CASSPGGTGDMGYTF